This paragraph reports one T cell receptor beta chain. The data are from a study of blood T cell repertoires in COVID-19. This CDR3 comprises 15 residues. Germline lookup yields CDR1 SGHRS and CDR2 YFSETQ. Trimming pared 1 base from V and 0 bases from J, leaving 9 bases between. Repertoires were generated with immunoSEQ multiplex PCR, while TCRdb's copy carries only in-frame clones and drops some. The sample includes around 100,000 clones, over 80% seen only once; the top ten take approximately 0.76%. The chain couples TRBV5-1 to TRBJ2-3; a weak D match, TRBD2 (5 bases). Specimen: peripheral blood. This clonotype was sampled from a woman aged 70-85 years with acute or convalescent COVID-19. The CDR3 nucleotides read TGCGCCAGCAGCTTGAGAGGGCTGAGCACAGATACGCAGTATTTT. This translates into CASSLRGLSTDTQYF.